The 14 T cell receptor beta chains given below trace back to one sample, sequenced in a study of T cell changes during pregnancy in multiple sclerosis. Clones were sequenced by immunoSEQ multiplex PCR, and TCRdb holds only the in-frame ones, with some missing. Of about 39,000 clones detected, 90% appear once; the ten largest clones hold 0.47%. This material consisted of CD4+ T cells from peripheral blood mononuclear cells, taken in the first trimester of pregnancy. The receptor set was obtained from a female donor in good health, enrolled as a control in a pregnancy study.

The V and J genes are TRBV9 and TRBJ2-1, with 8 positions matching TRBD2. Germline CDR1 and CDR2: SGDLS and YYNGEE. CDR3 length: 15 residues. Losses at the gene ends were 3 bases for V and 4 bases for J; bases not matched to a gene: 6. As DNA, the CDR3 is TGTGCCAGCAGCGCCCGGGGGGGTGTATACAATGAGCAGTTCTTC. The encoded protein is CASSARGGVYNEQFF.

The chain carries TRBV9 and TRBJ2-2; possibly TRBD1 for D (6 bases). V lost 3 bases to trimming and J lost 4 bases, with 13 bases between them. From germline, CDR1 is SGDLS and CDR2 YYNGEE. The CDR3 contains 15 residues. The chain's CDR3 is CASSGGQSLTGELFF. DNA of the CDR3: TGTGCCAGCAGCGGCGGACAGAGCCTCACCGGGGAGCTGTTTTTT.

This clone was seen just once. This chain links TRBV23-1 with TRBJ1-6; TRBD1 matches 9 bases. TRBV23-1 is an ORF for which the function is uncertain. This CDR3 region has 20 residues. The junction had 22 bases not matched to a gene; V was cut back by 8 bases and J by 5 bases. In nucleotides, the CDR3 is TGCGCCAGCGAATCCCCGACAGGACAGGGGAGAAAAAGAGATAATTCACCCCTCCACTTT. Encoded protein: CASESPTGQGRKRDNSPLHF.

The chain joins TRBV6-1 to TRBJ2-2; 15 bases are shared with TRBD2. Losses at the gene ends were 3 bases for V and 0 bases for J; bases not matched to a gene: 5. This CDR3 has 19 residues. Germline CDR1 reads MNHNS; CDR2 reads SASEGT. The CDR3 DNA reads as TGTGCCAGCAGTGAGCGGGGACTAGCGGGGGGCACGAACACCGGGGAGCTGTTTTTT. The encoded protein is CASSERGLAGGTNTGELFF.

This clone came up a few times. The identical CDR3 is also encoded by other nucleotide sequences in the sample. V is TRBV6-6 and J is TRBJ1-2, with a tentative D call TRBD1 (5 bases). The ends were cut back, 2 bases at V and 2 bases at J, with 9 bases in the middle. The CDR3 has 14 residues. Germline V gene data show CDR1 as MNHNY and CDR2 as SVGAGI (reference sequence). The CDR3 sequence: CASSYPQVNYGYTF. The CDR3 nucleotides read TGTGCCAGCAGTTACCCACAGGTGAACTATGGCTACACCTTC.

The chain links TRBV20-1 to TRBJ2-1; D may be TRBD1 (6 bases). Trimming took off 7 bases at V and 8 bases at J, with 12 bases between the two ends. Germline CDR1 is DFQATT and CDR2 is SNEGSKA (reference sequence). CDR3 length equals 11 residues. This CDR3 is CSESGEHEQFF. CDR3 DNA: TGCAGTGAATCAGGGGAGCATGAGCAGTTCTTC.

The CDR3 DNA sequence: TGTGCCAGCAGTTCAGGGGTCGGTGGCTACACCTTC. Its translation is CASSSGVGGYTF. The chain uses TRBV6-5 and TRBJ1-2, with a possible D match to TRBD1 (6 bases). V shed 4 bases and J shed 7 bases, with 10 bases lying between them. The germline gives CDR1 MNHEY, CDR2 SVGAGI. The CDR3 runs to 12 residues.

This chain uses TRBV5-1 with TRBJ2-1; 9 positions match TRBD2. Germline V lookup: CDR1 SGHRS, CDR2 YFSETQ. There are 17 residues in the CDR3. V lost 0 bases and J lost 2; bases outside the gene matches: 6. CDR3 protein: CASSLALVAGAYNEQFF. In DNA, the CDR3 is TGCGCCAGCAGCTTGGCCTTGGTAGCGGGGGCCTACAATGAGCAGTTCTTC.

J is TRBJ1-4 and V is TRBV6-1; D is unresolved. Germline lookup yields CDR1 MNHNS and CDR2 SASEGT. There are 14 residues in the CDR3. V lost 5 bases and J 5 bases, leaving 12 bases between the germline ends. The CDR3 bases are TGTGCCAGCAGTTCCCAGGTTTCGAATGAAAAACTGTTTTTT. It encodes CASSSQVSNEKLFF.

This chain links TRBV5-5 with TRBJ2-3; TRBD1 agrees at 7 bases. The length of the CDR3 is 16 residues. Trimming at V came to 4 bases and at J to 0 bases, leaving 8 bases not matched to a gene. Germline assignment: CDR1 SGHKS and CDR2 YYEKEE (reference sequence). CDR3 bases: TGTGCCAGCAGCGTAGCCGGGACAGCGAGCACAGATACGCAGTATTTT. Translated, it gives CASSVAGTASTDTQYF.

This clone was found once. The chain uses TRBV4-3 and TRBJ1-1; TRBD1 is a possible D gene (5 bases). The V end lost 4 bases, the J end lost 2 bases, and 14 bases lay between the germline ends. Germline CDR1 and CDR2: LGHNA and YSLEER. CDR3 length equals 15 residues. The CDR3 sequence is CASSLKRGGNTEAFF. In nucleotides, the CDR3 is TGCGCCAGCAGCCTCAAAAGGGGCGGTAACACTGAAGCTTTCTTT.

CDR3 DNA sequence: TGTGCCAGCAGCTTAGACGGCAGGGAAAAACTGTTTTTT. Translation: CASSLDGREKLFF. This chain links TRBV11-3 with TRBJ1-4; D unclear. The CDR3 is made up of 13 amino acids. Germline V gives CDR1 SGHNT, CDR2 YENEEA. Deletions cut 0 bases from V and 8 bases from J, with 7 bases between.

This clone was observed a handful of times. This chain joins TRBV5-4 and TRBJ1-2; 10 bases fit TRBD1. Germline CDR1 is SGHNT and CDR2 is YYREEE (reference sequence). The CDR3 sequence is 15 residues long. V lost 3 bases, J lost 8 bases, and 10 bases stayed unmatched. In DNA, the CDR3 is TGTGCCAGCAGCTCCCGGGACAGGGGAGTGTTGGGCTACACCTTC. It codes for CASSSRDRGVLGYTF.

The rearrangement joins TRBV30 to TRBJ2-3; 8 bases fit TRBD2. The CDR3 consists of 15 residues. Germline assignment: CDR1 GTSNPN and CDR2 SVGIG (reference sequence). Trimming at V came to 1 base and at J to 2 bases, leaving 5 bases not matched to a gene. CDR3 DNA sequence: TGTGCCTGGAGTGGTAGCGGGGTGAACACAGATACGCAGTATTTT. This encodes CAWSGSGVNTDTQYF.